This T cell receptor (beta chain) derives from a study of blood T cell repertoires in COVID-19. Study as a whole: Collection of acute and convalescent COVID-19 samples took place in the United States, Italy and Spain. From T cells, B-cell-depleted T cells, or PBMCs came the material, which was cDNA or gDNA.

Original analysis: Researchers report that nucleated cell counts were estimated from reference gene primer amplification. The assay was immunoSEQ multiplex PCR, and TCRdb's table has in-frame clones only and misses some. The V and J calls and clone size were taken over from that table, and D and trimming were inferred from the DNA. The data show tens of thousands of clones, with 75% to 90% seen just once and about 17% held by the top ten. This TCR was sampled from a woman of 80 years or more with acute or convalescent COVID-19. Input material: peripheral blood.

The CDR3 spells CASEIQANTEAFF. CDR3 nucleotide sequence: TGTGCCAGTGAAATACAGGCGAACACTGAAGCTTTCTTT. The chain is built from TRBV2 and TRBJ1-1; D might be TRBD1 (5 bases). The CDR3 contains 13 residues. The V and J ends lost 9 bases and 1 base respectively, with 12 bases between them. Germline lookup yields CDR1 SNHLY and CDR2 FYNNEI.